This TCR beta chain emerged from a study of cytomegalovirus exposure and HLA in healthy donors. Overall study results and limits: Later analysis identified several of the most significant clusters that appeared linked to common viral pathogens. In a later analysis, most CMV-associated TCR beta chains appeared HLA-restricted.

Use of 60 Vbeta and 13 Jbeta primers characterized the PCR. The assay was immunoSEQ multiplex PCR, and TCRdb's table has in-frame clones only and misses some. The sample has 95,000 to 150,000 clones, about 80% seen once. To note about this clone: Its antigen is undetermined.

Trimming pared 0 bases from V and 7 bases from J, leaving 15 bases between. This CDR3 spans 16 amino acids. From germline, CDR1 is LGHNA and CDR2 YNFKEQ. The chain carries TRBV4-2 and TRBJ2-2; perhaps TRBD1 as D (5 bases). The sample consisted of PBMCs. This TCR came from a woman aged 40 to 50 in good health and CMV-seropositive. The CDR3 bases are TGTGCCAGCAGCCAAGAGGGCATAGAAAGGGGCGGGGAGCTGTTTTTT. This gives the protein CASSQEGIERGGELFF.